The rows below give T cell receptor beta chains drawn from one sample of a study of T cell responses to AZD1222 COVID-19 vaccine. The repertoire was sequenced with immunoSEQ multiplex PCR; TCRdb's copy has only in-frame clones and lacks some. The sample includes under 150,000 clones, 75% to 95% of them seen just once. The sample was peripheral blood, taken on day 0 of AZD1222 vaccination. These receptors all stem from an adult in good health. Both conserved end residues are part of each CDR3. Fields, in order: V gene, D gene, clone size, J gene, CDR3 DNA, CDR3 protein. A D gene is named only where the DNA matches it firmly. Clone sizes are given selectively: once, few, many, or a class where the clone is expanded.

>TRBV24-1|.|.|TRBJ2-3
TGTGCCACCAGTGATTTACTGGGGGGCCCAGATACGCAGTATTTT
CATSDLLGGPDTQYF
>TRBV14|TRBD2|.|TRBJ2-6
TGTGCCAGCAGCCACTTACCGGGACTAGCGGGAGGTAACTCTGGGGCCAACGTCCTGACTTTC
CASSHLPGLAGGNSGANVLTF
>TRBV30|.|.|TRBJ1-1
TGTGCCTGGACTCTGACCAGGGAGGACACTGAAGCTTTCTTT
CAWTLTREDTEAFF
>TRBV9|TRBD1|.|TRBJ2-7
TGTGCCAGCAGCGTAGATCAGGGGGCCGGGCAGCAGTACTTC
CASSVDQGAGQQYF
>TRBV6-1|.|.|TRBJ1-2
TGTGCCAGCAGGGAAGCGGGTTACAGCACGGGCTACACCTTC
CASREAGYSTGYTF
>TRBV28|TRBD1|.|TRBJ1-5
TGTGCCAGCAACACTGACAGGGAAAAGCCCCAGCATTTT
CASNTDREKPQHF
>TRBV28|TRBD1|.|TRBJ1-6
TGTGCCAGCAGTACAGGGGAGACACCCCTCCACTTT
CASSTGETPLHF
>TRBV6-2/TRBV6-3|TRBD2|.|TRBJ2-5
TGTGCCAGCAGTGCCAGACTAGCGGGCAACCAAGAGACCCAGTACTTC
CASSARLAGNQETQYF
>TRBV28|.|.|TRBJ1-4
TGTGCCAGCATCAACACCCTGGGGACTAATGAAAAACTGTTTTTT
CASINTLGTNEKLFF
>TRBV21-1|.|.|TRBJ1-4
TGTGCCAGCAGCAAGGGGGAGTTTCCAACTAATGAAAAACTGTTTTTT
CASSKGEFPTNEKLFF
>TRBV27|.|.|TRBJ2-7
TGTGCCAGCAGTCAAAGGCAGGGGGGTTGGAGGTACGAGCAGTACTTC
CASSQRQGGWRYEQYF
>TRBV13|.|.|TRBJ1-4
TGTGCCAGCAGCTCTTCCGGGACCAGTAATGAAAAACTGTTTTTT
CASSSSGTSNEKLFF
>TRBV19|.|.|TRBJ1-3
TGTGCCAGTAGTCGGAGCTCTGGAAACACCATATATTTT
CASSRSSGNTIYF
>TRBV18|.|once|TRBJ2-1
TGTGCCAGCTCCCCTACCGCTGAGCAGTTCTTC
CASSPTAEQFF
>TRBV10-2|TRBD2|.|TRBJ2-4
TGCGCCAGCAGTCTGGGACTAGCGGCGAACATTCAGTACTTC
CASSLGLAANIQYF
>TRBV7-8|TRBD1|few|TRBJ1-1
TGTGCCAGCAGCTTAGGGGACAGGGGGATTTTGGTAGCTTTCTTT
CASSLGDRGILVAFF
>TRBV13|.|.|TRBJ2-2
TGTGCCAGCAGCCCCGGACACAATACCGGGGAGCTGTTTTTT
CASSPGHNTGELFF
>TRBV7-2|.|few|TRBJ2-7
TGTGCCAGCAGCTTAGCACGGGGCCCTCCAAGCCACGAGCAGTACTTC
CASSLARGPPSHEQYF
>TRBV7-2|TRBD2|.|TRBJ2-2
TGTGCCAGCAGCCCCCTGCCGACTAGCGGGATTAACACCGGGGAGCTGTTTTTT
CASSPLPTSGINTGELFF
>TRBV5-1|TRBD2|.|TRBJ2-5
TGCGCCAGCCGCCCGACTAGCGCTCAAGAGACCCAGTACTTC
CASRPTSAQETQYF
>TRBV27|.|.|TRBJ2-2
TGTGCCAGCACCTGGAGAGGCCCCGGGGAGCTGTTTTTT
CASTWRGPGELFF
>TRBV7-2|.|.|TRBJ2-5
TGTGCCAGCACCCCCGACTGGTCCCAAGAGACCCAGTACTTC
CASTPDWSQETQYF
>TRBV29-1|.|.|TRBJ2-7
TGCAGCGTTGACCAAGGGGCCTTCAATGGGCAGTACTTC
CSVDQGAFNGQYF
>TRBV19|TRBD1|once|TRBJ1-5
TGTGCCAGTAGTAATCAGGGACAGGGAAGTCAGCCCCAGCATTTT
CASSNQGQGSQPQHF
>TRBV19|.|once|TRBJ1-4
TGTGCCAGTAGTATATCAGGGGCCAATAATGAAAAACTGTTTTTT
CASSISGANNEKLFF
>TRBV18|.|.|TRBJ2-2
TGTGCCAGCTCACCAGGCCAGGGGAGGACCGGGGAGCTGTTTTTT
CASSPGQGRTGELFF
>TRBV6-5|.|.|TRBJ1-5
TGTGCCAGCAGTTTTCACCAGCCCCAGCATTTT
CASSFHQPQHF
>TRBV7-2|TRBD1|.|TRBJ2-7
TGTGCCAGCAGCTTAGCCCTCCGGGACAGGGATCACGAGCAGTACTTC
CASSLALRDRDHEQYF
>TRBV19|.|.|TRBJ1-2
TGTGCCAACGTGGGGCAGCTATATGGCTACACCTTC
CANVGQLYGYTF
>TRBV5-4|TRBD2|.|TRBJ2-1
TGTGCCAGCAGCTTCAATAGCGGGAACTACAATGAGCAGTTCTTC
CASSFNSGNYNEQFF
>TRBV5-1|TRBD1|.|TRBJ1-3
TGCGCCAGCAGTTACGGACAGGCAAGCAATGCTGGAAACACCATATATTTT
CASSYGQASNAGNTIYF
>TRBV9|TRBD1|.|TRBJ1-2
TGTGCCAGCAGCGTAGCACCGCCGGACAGGGGTTATGGCTACACCTTC
CASSVAPPDRGYGYTF
>TRBV5-4|TRBD1|.|TRBJ1-1
TGTGCCAGCAGCTCACAGGGGGCGGGTGAAGCTTTCTTT
CASSSQGAGEAFF
>TRBV28|.|.|TRBJ1-1
TGTGCCAGCAGTGGGGCGGGGCCCGAATCTGAAGCTTTCTTT
CASSGAGPESEAFF
>TRBV6-1|.|.|TRBJ1-3
TGTGCCAGCAGTGAAGGAGGCAGGGGCCTGCGTGTTCTCTCTGGAAACACCATATATTTT
CASSEGGRGLRVLSGNTIYF